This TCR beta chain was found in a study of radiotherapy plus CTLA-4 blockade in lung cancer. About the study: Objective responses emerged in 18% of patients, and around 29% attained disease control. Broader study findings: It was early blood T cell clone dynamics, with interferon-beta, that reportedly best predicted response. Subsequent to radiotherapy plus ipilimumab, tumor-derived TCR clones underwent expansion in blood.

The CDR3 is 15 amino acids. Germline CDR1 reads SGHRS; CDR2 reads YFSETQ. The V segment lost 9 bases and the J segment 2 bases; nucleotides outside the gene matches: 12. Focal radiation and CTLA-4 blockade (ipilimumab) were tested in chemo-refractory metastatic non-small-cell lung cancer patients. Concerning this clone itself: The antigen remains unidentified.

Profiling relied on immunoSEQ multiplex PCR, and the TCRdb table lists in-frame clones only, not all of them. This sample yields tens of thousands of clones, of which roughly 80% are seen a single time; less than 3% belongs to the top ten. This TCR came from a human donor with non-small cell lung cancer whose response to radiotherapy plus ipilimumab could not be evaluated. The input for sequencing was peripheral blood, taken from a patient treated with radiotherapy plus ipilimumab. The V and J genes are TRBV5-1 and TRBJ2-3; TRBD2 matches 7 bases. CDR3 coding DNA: TGCGCCACCACCTGGGGGGGGACGTTCACAGATACGCAGTATTTT. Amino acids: CATTWGGTFTDTQYF.